This is a list of T cell receptor beta chains from one sample in a study of blood T cell repertoires in COVID-19. The table came from immunoSEQ multiplex PCR; TCRdb's copy has only in-frame clones and leaves some out. The repertoire includes about 160,000 clones, more than 65% of them detected once, and 8% to 8.5% sits in the top ten. Sequencing was carried out using peripheral blood. The receptors stem from a woman between 55 and 75 years old with COVID-19, enrolled during active disease. Both conserved end residues are part of each CDR3. D genes are given only for firm matches. Size tells how often a clone was seen (once, few, many) or the class of an expanded clone, and some rows leave it out.

size	V	D	J	CDR3	DNA
once	TRBV5-5	TRBD2	TRBJ2-3	CASSSRGDDTDTQYF	TGTGCCAGCAGCTCGCGGGGGGACGACACAGATACGCAGTATTTT
NA	TRBV4-1	NA	TRBJ1-6	CASSQAQGKSSYNSPLHF	TGCGCCAGCAGCCAAGCCCAGGGCAAAAGCTCCTATAATTCACCCCTCCACTTT
NA	TRBV7-9	NA	TRBJ1-5	CASSSGGNQPQHF	TGTGCCAGCAGCTCAGGCGGCAATCAGCCCCAGCATTTT
NA	TRBV5-1	NA	TRBJ2-2	CASSPGRNPTGELFF	TGCGCCAGCAGCCCGGGGAGAAATCCCACCGGGGAGCTGTTTTTT
few	TRBV30	NA	TRBJ1-2	CAWSGQRDGYTF	TGTGCCTGGAGTGGACAGAGAGATGGCTACACCTTC
NA	TRBV5-1	NA	TRBJ1-3	CASSLSGRTGGNTIYF	TGCGCCAGCAGCTTGTCAGGCAGGACTGGCGGAAACACCATATATTTT
NA	TRBV19	NA	TRBJ1-5	CASGWGVNQPQHF	TGTGCCAGTGGGTGGGGGGTAAATCAGCCCCAGCATTTT
NA	TRBV12-5	TRBD1	TRBJ1-1	CASGRRQGGNTEAFF	TGTGCTAGTGGACGCCGACAGGGTGGAAACACTGAAGCTTTCTTT
few	TRBV19	TRBD1	TRBJ2-7	CASSLRDRVPPYEQYF	TGTGCCAGTAGTCTCCGGGACAGGGTACCCCCCTACGAGCAGTACTTC
NA	TRBV11-2	TRBD2	TRBJ2-4	CASSIPGTTAGNIQYF	TGTGCCAGCAGCATCCCCGGGACTACCGCGGGGAACATTCAGTACTTC
NA	TRBV5-1	NA	TRBJ1-4	CASSRGISGIEEKLFF	TGCGCCAGCAGTCGGGGAATCAGTGGGATAGAAGAAAAACTGTTTTTT
NA	TRBV24-1	TRBD1	TRBJ2-7	CATSTGTAYEQYF	TGTGCCACCAGTACCGGGACAGCCTACGAGCAGTACTTC
NA	TRBV5-4	NA	TRBJ2-3	CASSLAGGLPSTDTQYF	TGTGCCAGCAGCTTGGCCGGGGGGCTGCCTAGCACAGATACGCAGTATTTT
NA	TRBV2	TRBD2	TRBJ2-3	CATKLAGGFTDTQYF	TGTGCCACCAAACTAGCGGGGGGGTTCACAGATACGCAGTATTTT